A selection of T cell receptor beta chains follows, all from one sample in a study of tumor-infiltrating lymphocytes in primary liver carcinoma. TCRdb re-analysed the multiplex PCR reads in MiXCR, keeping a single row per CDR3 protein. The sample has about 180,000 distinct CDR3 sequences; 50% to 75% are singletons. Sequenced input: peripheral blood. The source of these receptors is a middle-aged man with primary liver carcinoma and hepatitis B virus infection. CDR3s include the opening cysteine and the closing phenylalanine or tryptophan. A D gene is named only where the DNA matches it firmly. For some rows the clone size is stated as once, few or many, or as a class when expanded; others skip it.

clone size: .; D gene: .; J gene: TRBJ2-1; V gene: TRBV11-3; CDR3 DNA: TGTGCCAGTAGCTCTGGTAGTCACAATGAGCAGTTCTTC; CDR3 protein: CASSSGSHNEQFF
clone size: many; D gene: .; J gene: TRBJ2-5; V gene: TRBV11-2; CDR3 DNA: TGTGCCAGCAGCGTGAGCGCCCGAGAGACCCAGTACTTC; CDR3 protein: CASSVSARETQYF
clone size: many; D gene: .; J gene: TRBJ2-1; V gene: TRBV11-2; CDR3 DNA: TGTGCCAGCAGCTTAGATAGAAAGCAGTTCTTC; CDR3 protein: CASSLDRKQFF
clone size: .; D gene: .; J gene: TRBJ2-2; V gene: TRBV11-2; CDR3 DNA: TGTGCAAGCAGCTTAAGAGAAGTTGTCGCCGGGGACCTGTTTTTT; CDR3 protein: CASSLREVVAGDLFF
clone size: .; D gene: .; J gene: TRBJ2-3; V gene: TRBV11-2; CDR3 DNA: TGTGCCAGCAGCCCATTAGCGGCTAACACAGATACGCAGTGTTTT; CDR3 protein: CASSPLAANTDTQCF
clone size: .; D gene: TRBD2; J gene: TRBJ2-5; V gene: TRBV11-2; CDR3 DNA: TGTTCCAGCACACTAGCGGGACATACGACCGAGACTCAGTACTTC; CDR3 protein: CSSTLAGHTTETQYF
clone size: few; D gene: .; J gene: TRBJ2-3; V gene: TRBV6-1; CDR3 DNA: TGTGCCAGCAGTGAGTCCCGGGGCACAGATACGCAGTATTTT; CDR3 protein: CASSESRGTDTQYF
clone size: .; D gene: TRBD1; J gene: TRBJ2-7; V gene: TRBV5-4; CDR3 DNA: TGTACCAGCAGCCGAAGGACAGGCGACACCGACGAGCAGTACTTC; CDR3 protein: CTSSRRTGDTDEQYF
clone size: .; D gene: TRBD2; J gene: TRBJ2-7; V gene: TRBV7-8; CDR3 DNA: TGTGCCAGCAGTCCTAGCGGGAGGGCCTACGAGCAGTACTTC; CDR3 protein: CASSPSGRAYEQYF
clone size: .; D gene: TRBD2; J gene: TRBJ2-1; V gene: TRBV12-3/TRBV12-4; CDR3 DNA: TGTGCCAGCAGTCCACCGGGACTAGCGGCCTACAATGAGCAGTTCTTC; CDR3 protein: CASSPPGLAAYNEQFF
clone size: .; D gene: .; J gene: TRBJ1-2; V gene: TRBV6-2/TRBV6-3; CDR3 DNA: TGTCCCAGCAGTTCCGTCGACAAGGTCTACACCTTC; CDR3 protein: CPSSSVDKVYTF
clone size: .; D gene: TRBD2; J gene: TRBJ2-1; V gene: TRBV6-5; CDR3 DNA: TGTGCCAGCAGTCCCTGGAGGGGAGCGGGATGGGCTAGTGAGCAGTTCTTC; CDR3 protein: CASSPWRGAGWASEQFF
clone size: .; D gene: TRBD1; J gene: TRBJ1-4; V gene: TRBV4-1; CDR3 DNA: TGCGCCAGCAGCCAAGGAGGCGGAGGGGGCACTAATGAAAAACTGTTTTTT; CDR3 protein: CASSQGGGGGTNEKLFF
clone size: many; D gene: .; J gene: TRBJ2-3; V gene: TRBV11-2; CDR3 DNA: TGTGCCAGCAGCTTAGAGCTCCGGGGATTCACAGATACGCAGTATTTT; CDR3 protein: CASSLELRGFTDTQYF
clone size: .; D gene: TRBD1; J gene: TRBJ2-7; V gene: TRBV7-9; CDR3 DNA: TGTGCCAGCAGCTTTTACAGGGGCGGCGAGCAGTACTTC; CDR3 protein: CASSFYRGGEQYF
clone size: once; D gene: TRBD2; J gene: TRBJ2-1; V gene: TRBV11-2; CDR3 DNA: TGTGCCAGCAGCCCCCGACTAGCGGGAGTCTACAATGAGCATTTCTTC; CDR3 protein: CASSPRLAGVYNEHFF
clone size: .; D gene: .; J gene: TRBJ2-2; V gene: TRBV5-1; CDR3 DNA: TGCGCCAGCAGCTTACTGGGGGCGGACACCGTGGAGCTGTTTTTT; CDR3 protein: CASSLLGADTVELFF
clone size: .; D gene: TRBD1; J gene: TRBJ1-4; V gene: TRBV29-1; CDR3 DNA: TGCAACGTGGGACAGTTGGCCGAAAAACTGTTTTTT; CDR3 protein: CNVGQLAEKLFF
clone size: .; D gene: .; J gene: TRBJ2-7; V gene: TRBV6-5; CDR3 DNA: TGTGCCAGCAGTTACGGGCAGTTTAACGAGCAGTACTTC; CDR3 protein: CASSYGQFNEQYF
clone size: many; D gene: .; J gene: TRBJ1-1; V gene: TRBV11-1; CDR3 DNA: TGTGCCAGCAGTTCAAGGGGCACTGAAGCTTTCTTT; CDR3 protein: CASSSRGTEAFF
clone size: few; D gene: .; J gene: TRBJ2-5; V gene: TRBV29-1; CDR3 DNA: TGCAGCGTTGACAAGGGCTTGCAAGAGACCCAGTACTTC; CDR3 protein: CSVDKGLQETQYF
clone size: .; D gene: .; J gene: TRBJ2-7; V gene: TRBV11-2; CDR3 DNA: TGTGCCAGCAGGGACACGGGGTACGAGCAGTACTTC; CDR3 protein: CASRDTGYEQYF
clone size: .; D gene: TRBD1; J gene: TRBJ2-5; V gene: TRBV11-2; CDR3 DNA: TGTGCCAACAGCCGAAGACCAGGGGGCGTGGAGACCCAGTACTTC; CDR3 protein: CANSRRPGGVETQYF
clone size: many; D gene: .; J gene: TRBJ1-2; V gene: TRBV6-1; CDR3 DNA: TGTGCCAGCAGTGAACACCTAGAACCGACAGCCGTCTATGGCTACACCTTC; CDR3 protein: CASSEHLEPTAVYGYTF
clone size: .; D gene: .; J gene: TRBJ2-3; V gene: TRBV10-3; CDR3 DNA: TGTGCCATCAGGGGGGAAGGTCAGCCCCAGTATTTT; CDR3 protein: CAIRGEGQPQYF
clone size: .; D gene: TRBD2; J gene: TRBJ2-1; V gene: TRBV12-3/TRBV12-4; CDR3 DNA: TGTGCCAGCAGTCTAACCGGGACTAGCGGCAACAATGAGCAGTTCTTC; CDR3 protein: CASSLTGTSGNNEQFF
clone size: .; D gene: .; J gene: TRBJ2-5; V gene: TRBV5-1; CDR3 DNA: TGCGCCAGCAGCTTGGGGCAAGTGGACGAGACCCAGTACTTC; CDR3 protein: CASSLGQVDETQYF
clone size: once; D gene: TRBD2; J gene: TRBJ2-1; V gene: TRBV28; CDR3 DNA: TGTGCCAGCAAAGACGTACTCGAACTAGCGGGGATGAATGAGCAGTTCTTC; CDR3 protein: CASKDVLELAGMNEQFF
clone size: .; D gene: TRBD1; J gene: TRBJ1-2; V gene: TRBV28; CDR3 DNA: TGTGCCAGCAGTTTGAGGACAGGAGGCTATGGCTACACCTTC; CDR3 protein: CASSLRTGGYGYTF
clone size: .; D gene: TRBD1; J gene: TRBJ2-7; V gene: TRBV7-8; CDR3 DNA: TGTGCCAGCAGCTTGTGGGACAGGGGGGACTCCTACGAGCAGTACTTC; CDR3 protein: CASSLWDRGDSYEQYF
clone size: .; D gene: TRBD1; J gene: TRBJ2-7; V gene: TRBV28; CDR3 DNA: TGTGCCAGCAGTCTGGCGGTAGGACAGGGGGGTGGCGAGCAGTACTTC; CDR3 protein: CASSLAVGQGGGEQYF
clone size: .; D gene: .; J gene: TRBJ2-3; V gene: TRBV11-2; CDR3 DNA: TGTGCCAGCAGCTTAGATGGCAGTTCCCCAGATACGCAGTATTTT; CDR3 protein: CASSLDGSSPDTQYF
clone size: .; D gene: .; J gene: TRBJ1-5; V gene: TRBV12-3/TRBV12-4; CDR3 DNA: TGTGCCAGCAGTCGGGACCCGAAAACCTATAGCAATCAGCCCCAGCATTTT; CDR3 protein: CASSRDPKTYSNQPQHF
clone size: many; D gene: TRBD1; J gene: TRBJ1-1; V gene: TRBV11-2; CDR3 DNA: TGTGCCAGCAGCTTAAATTTCCGACAGGGGGGCACTGAAGCTTTCTTT; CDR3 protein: CASSLNFRQGGTEAFF
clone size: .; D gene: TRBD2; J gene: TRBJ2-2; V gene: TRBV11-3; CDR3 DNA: TGTGCCAGCAGCTTGGCCCACTGGGGGGGGTCGTACACCGGGGACCTGTTTTTT; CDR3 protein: CASSLAHWGGSYTGDLFF
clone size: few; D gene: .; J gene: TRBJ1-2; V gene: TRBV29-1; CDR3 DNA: TGCAGCGTCGGGACGAACGCGGACTATGGCTACACCTTC; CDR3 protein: CSVGTNADYGYTF
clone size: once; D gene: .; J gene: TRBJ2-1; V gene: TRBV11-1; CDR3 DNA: TGTGCGAGCAGCTTCCCCGGACAGCTTTACAATGAGCAGTTCTTC; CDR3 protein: CASSFPGQLYNEQFF
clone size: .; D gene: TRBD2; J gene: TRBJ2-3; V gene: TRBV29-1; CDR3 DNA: TGCAGCGTTGAAGCGGATAGCGGGACATATACGCAGTATTTT; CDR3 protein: CSVEADSGTYTQYF
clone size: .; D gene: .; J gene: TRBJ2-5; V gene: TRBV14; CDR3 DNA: TGTGCCAGCAGCCGAAGAGTAGGGGATGAGACCCAGTACTTC; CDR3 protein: CASSRRVGDETQYF
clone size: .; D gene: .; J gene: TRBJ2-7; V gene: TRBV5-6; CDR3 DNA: TGTGCCAGCAGCTTAGGCGGGAACTCCTACGAGCAGTACTTC; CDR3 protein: CASSLGGNSYEQYF
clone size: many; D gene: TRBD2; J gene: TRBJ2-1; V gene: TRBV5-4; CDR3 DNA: TGTGCCAGCAGCCCCTCGGGAGGTCTCCACAATGAGCAGTTCTTC; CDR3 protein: CASSPSGGLHNEQFF
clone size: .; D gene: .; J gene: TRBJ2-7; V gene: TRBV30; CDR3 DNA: TGTGCCTGGGAACAAAAGGGCGGAGTGGCAAGGTACGAGCAGTACTTC; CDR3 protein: CAWEQKGGVARYEQYF
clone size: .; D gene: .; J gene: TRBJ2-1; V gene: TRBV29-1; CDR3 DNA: TGCAACGTTGGGCCTAGTGGGAGTCCTGAGCAGTTCTTC; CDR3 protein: CNVGPSGSPEQFF
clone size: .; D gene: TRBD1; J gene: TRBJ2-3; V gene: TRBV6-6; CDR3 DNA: TGTGCCAGCAGCCCACAGGGGGCGCGAGGAGATACACAGTATTTT; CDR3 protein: CASSPQGARGDTQYF
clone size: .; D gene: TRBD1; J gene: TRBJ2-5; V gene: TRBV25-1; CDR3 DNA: TGTGCCAGCAGTGAATGGGGCGAGGGGGCTCAAGAGACCCAGTACTTC; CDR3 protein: CASSEWGEGAQETQYF
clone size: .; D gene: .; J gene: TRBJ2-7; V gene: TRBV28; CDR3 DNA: TGTGTCAGCAGCCGGACGGATAAGAAAGAGTACTTC; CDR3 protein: CVSSRTDKKEYF
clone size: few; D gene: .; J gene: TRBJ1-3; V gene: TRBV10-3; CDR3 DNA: TGTGCCGTCACCGACTCTGGAAACACCATATATTTT; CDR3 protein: CAVTDSGNTIYF
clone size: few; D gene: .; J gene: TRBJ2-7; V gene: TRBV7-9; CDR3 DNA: TGTGCCAGCAGCTTTCGGGGAGCCGAGCAGTACTTC; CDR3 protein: CASSFRGAEQYF
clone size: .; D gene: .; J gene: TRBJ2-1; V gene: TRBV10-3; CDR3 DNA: TGTACCATCAGCGGAACTAGCTCGAATGAGCAGTTCTTC; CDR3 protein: CTISGTSSNEQFF
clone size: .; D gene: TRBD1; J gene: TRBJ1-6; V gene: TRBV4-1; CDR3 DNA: TGCGCCAGCAGCTCGGACAGGGTCAAAGATTCACCCCTCGACTTT; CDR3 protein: CASSSDRVKDSPLDF
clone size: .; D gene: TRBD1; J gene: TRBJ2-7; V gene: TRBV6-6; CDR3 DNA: TGTGCCAGCGGAACGACAGGGTTAAGTTACGAGCAGTACTTC; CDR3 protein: CASGTTGLSYEQYF
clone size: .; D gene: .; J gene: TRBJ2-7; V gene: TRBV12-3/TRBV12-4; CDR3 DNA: TGTGCCAGCAGCGGGCCCCTCCGATACGAGCAGTACTTC; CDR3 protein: CASSGPLRYEQYF
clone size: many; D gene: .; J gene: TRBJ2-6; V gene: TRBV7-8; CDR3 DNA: TGTGCCAGCAGCTTAGTTAGGGGCTCTGGGGCCAACGTCCTGACTTTC; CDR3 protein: CASSLVRGSGANVLTF